A selection of T cell receptor beta chains follows, all from one sample in a study of shared clonotypes between healthy human individuals. The data were produced by immunoSEQ multiplex PCR, yet TCRdb's version contains in-frame clones alone and is incomplete. Of 850,000 to 1,200,000 clones listed, about 74% were seen once; the top ten hold approximately 1.5%. The sequenced sample consisted of memory CD4+ T cells sorted from blood. These receptors all stem from a man between 18 and 29 years old in good health. CDR3s leave out the opening cysteine and the closing phenylalanine or tryptophan.

V: TRBV5-6; CDR3: ASSLRSLGGIQY
V: TRBV18; CDR3: ASSRARDAYNQPQH
V: TRBV6-1; CDR3: ASDRYNEQF
V: TRBV19; CDR3: ASSPRTSGNSYEQY
V: TRBV10-2; CDR3: ASRFSAYNEQF
V: TRBV7-3; CDR3: ASSLTASGGAHEQF
V: TRBV6-1; CDR3: ASKGQQNTEAF
V: TRBV2; CDR3: ASKVGETQY
V: TRBV29-1; CDR3: SVSVDSTDTQY
V: TRBV4-2; CDR3: ASKKGPMDKGGSSYNEQF
V: TRBV29-1; CDR3: SVAGQATFSYEQY
V: TRBV19; CDR3: ASSIGGGSTDTQY
V: TRBV27; CDR3: ASSWGGSTDTQY
V: TRBV13; CDR3: ASSSKYEGLYNEQF
V: TRBV9; CDR3: ASSLWGRDTQY
V: TRBV7-2; CDR3: ASSLNRESYGYT
V: TRBV6-6; CDR3: ASSWTRGFEAF
V: TRBV28; CDR3: ASSRRGAVNIQY
V: TRBV5-1; CDR3: ASSSGVTGELF
V: TRBV30; CDR3: AWSLQGSPLH
V: TRBV5-1; CDR3: ASSLSQNTEAF
V: TRBV10-3; CDR3: ATSTSGSRASTDTQY
V: TRBV10-3; CDR3: AISAGESGELF
V: TRBV5-6; CDR3: ASRGVGQETQY
V: TRBV6-1; CDR3: ASSEGGVNTGELF
V: TRBV2; CDR3: ASTELQSAGLNTEAF
V: TRBV5-1; CDR3: ASSLGHSAPDTQY
V: TRBV4-2; CDR3: ASSQAFGVAGGASTDTQY
V: TRBV2; CDR3: ASKRQGSTGELF
V: TRBV13; CDR3: ASSFNSGRGTGDTQY
V: TRBV7-2; CDR3: ASSLSGVNTGELF
V: TRBV4-1; CDR3: ASSPRGAGGFSEQY
V: TRBV9; CDR3: ASSVGPTEAGYEQY
V: TRBV5-1; CDR3: ASSLEGERNYGYT
V: TRBV20-1; CDR3: SAGAEGAQH
V: TRBV9; CDR3: ASSVTDTGNTIY
V: TRBV10-1; CDR3: ASSARERGNQPQH
V: TRBV4-3; CDR3: ASSRNSGSPGELF
V: TRBV15; CDR3: ATSRDRGAETQY
V: TRBV5-6; CDR3: ASSLELRGNTDTQY
V: TRBV20-1; CDR3: SARLEYEQY
V: TRBV7-9; CDR3: ASSHGLAGETQY
V: TRBV7-2; CDR3: ASSRDTNNYGYT
V: TRBV5-1; CDR3: ASSWGQGVRYEQY
V: TRBV6-1; CDR3: ATKRIVGATDTQY
V: TRBV15; CDR3: ATSNLLVINTGELF
V: TRBV5-1; CDR3: ASRQGGGLMETQY